Listed below are T cell receptor beta chains from one sample, sequenced in a study of blood T cell repertoires in COVID-19. Produced via immunoSEQ multiplex PCR; TCRdb's table is partial and in-frame only. The table has 250,000 to 300,000 clones, approximately 85% seen once; the top ten hold about 1%. Material for sequencing was PBMCs or T cells enriched from blood (not recorded which). Receptors were obtained from a woman aged 30 to 39 who had recovered from COVID-19. Both conserved end residues are part of each CDR3. Fields, in order: D gene, clone size, J gene, V gene, CDR3 protein, CDR3 DNA. A D gene is named only where the DNA matches it firmly. Size tells how often a clone was seen (once, few, many) or the class of an expanded clone, and some rows leave it out.

>.|.|TRBJ2-1|TRBV15
CATSRGANNEQFF
TGTGCCACCAGCAGGGGGGCAAACAATGAGCAGTTCTTC
>.|.|TRBJ2-2|TRBV6-2/TRBV6-3
CASSYSNRGLKTGELFF
TGTGCCAGCAGTTACTCGAATAGAGGGCTCAAAACCGGGGAGCTGTTTTTT
>.|once|TRBJ2-3|TRBV25-1
CASSDARRGADTQYF
TGTGCCAGCAGTGACGCGCGGCGGGGAGCAGATACGCAGTATTTT
>TRBD2|once|TRBJ2-1|TRBV15
CATSSSGGRYNEQFF
TGTGCCACCAGCTCTAGCGGGGGGAGATACAATGAGCAGTTCTTC
>.|.|TRBJ2-2|TRBV12-3/TRBV12-4
CASSFAAGELFF
TGTGCCAGCAGTTTCGCGGCCGGGGAGCTGTTTTTT
>.|.|TRBJ1-1|TRBV4-3
CASSQEGAGPGRAFF
TGCGCCAGCAGCCAAGAAGGGGCTGGCCCCGGGCGAGCTTTCTTT
>TRBD1|once|TRBJ1-1|TRBV19
CASRRQGATEAFF
TGTGCCAGTAGGAGACAGGGGGCCACTGAAGCTTTCTTT
>TRBD1|once|TRBJ2-7|TRBV7-9
CASTTGSNEQYF
TGTGCCAGCACGACAGGGTCAAACGAGCAGTACTTC
>.|.|TRBJ1-5|TRBV18
CASSLGQGNQPQHF
TGTGCCAGCTCACTGGGGCAGGGGAATCAGCCCCAGCATTTT
>TRBD2|.|TRBJ2-1|TRBV4-3
CASSQAGGPEQFF
TGCGCCAGCAGCCAAGCGGGGGGACCGGAGCAGTTCTTC
>TRBD1|.|TRBJ2-1|TRBV6-5
CASTAGTGSNEQFF
TGTGCCAGCACCGCCGGGACAGGGAGTAATGAGCAGTTCTTC
>TRBD2|few|TRBJ2-1|TRBV11-3
CASSLGTSGSTEQFF
TGTGCCAGCAGCTTAGGGACTAGCGGGAGTACTGAGCAGTTCTTC
>.|.|TRBJ2-3|TRBV5-4
CASSLSNRGTDTQYF
TGTGCCAGCAGCTTGAGTAACAGGGGCACAGATACGCAGTATTTT
>.|.|TRBJ1-5|TRBV15
CATSLVKTENQPQHF
TGTGCCACCAGTCTCGTGAAGACAGAAAATCAGCCCCAGCATTTT
>.|.|TRBJ2-5|TRBV5-1
CASSLAWRDGTQYF
TGCGCCAGCAGCTTGGCCTGGCGGGACGGGACCCAGTACTTC
>.|.|TRBJ2-7|TRBV6-1
CASSELKASVEQYF
TGTGCCAGCAGTGAATTAAAGGCTAGCGTCGAGCAGTACTTC
>TRBD2|.|TRBJ2-3|TRBV5-1
CASSLVGRAISDTQYF
TGCGCCAGCAGCTTGGTAGGGAGGGCCATATCAGATACGCAGTATTTT
>.|.|TRBJ1-4|TRBV27
CASSLGWGQKLFF
TGTGCCAGCAGTTTAGGATGGGGGCAAAAACTGTTTTTT
>TRBD1|few|TRBJ1-5|TRBV4-1
CASSQDILAGGFGNQPQHF
TGCGCCAGCAGCCAAGATATATTGGCAGGGGGCTTTGGCAATCAGCCCCAGCATTTT
>.|.|TRBJ1-1|TRBV7-3
CASSLRVYTEAFF
TGTGCCAGCAGTCTCCGGGTCTACACTGAAGCTTTCTTT
>.|.|TRBJ1-2|TRBV7-9
CASSVEQGYTF
TGTGCCAGCAGCGTCGAACAGGGCTACACCTTC
>TRBD1|once|TRBJ2-1|TRBV5-4
CASSNKQGHHNEQFF
TGTGCCAGCAGCAACAAACAGGGGCATCACAATGAGCAGTTCTTC
>.|.|TRBJ1-1|TRBV23-1
CASSQSGRGAMNTEAFF
TGCGCCAGCAGTCAATCGGGCAGGGGAGCCATGAACACTGAAGCTTTCTTT
>.|.|TRBJ1-2|TRBV29-1
CSVERHSSNYGYTF
TGCAGCGTTGAAAGACACTCCTCTAACTATGGCTACACCTTC
>TRBD1|.|TRBJ2-1|TRBV24-1
CATSRDSTYNEQFF
TGTGCCACCAGCCGGGACAGCACCTACAATGAGCAGTTCTTC
>.|.|TRBJ2-5|TRBV18
CASSIVQGQETQYF
TGTGCCAGCTCAATCGTCCAGGGCCAAGAGACCCAGTACTTC
>TRBD2|.|TRBJ2-7|TRBV9
CASSAHSGRAGEQYF
TGTGCCAGCAGCGCACATAGCGGGAGGGCCGGGGAGCAGTACTTC
>TRBD1|.|TRBJ2-2|TRBV20-1
CSASALWGTGGLSNTGELFF
TGCAGTGCCAGTGCTCTCTGGGGGACAGGGGGCCTTTCAAACACCGGGGAGCTGTTTTTT